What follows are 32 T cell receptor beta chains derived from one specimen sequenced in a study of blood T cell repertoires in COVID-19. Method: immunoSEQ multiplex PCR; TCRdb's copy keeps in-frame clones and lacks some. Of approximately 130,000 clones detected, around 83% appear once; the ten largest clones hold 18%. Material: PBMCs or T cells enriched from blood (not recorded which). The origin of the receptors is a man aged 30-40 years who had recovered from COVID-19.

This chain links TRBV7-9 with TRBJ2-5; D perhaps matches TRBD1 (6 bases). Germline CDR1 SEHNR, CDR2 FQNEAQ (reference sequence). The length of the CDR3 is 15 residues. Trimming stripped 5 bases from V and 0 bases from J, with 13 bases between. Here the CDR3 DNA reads TGTGCCAGCAGCCCGAAGACAGGCCACCAAGAGACCCAGTACTTC. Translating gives CASSPKTGHQETQYF.

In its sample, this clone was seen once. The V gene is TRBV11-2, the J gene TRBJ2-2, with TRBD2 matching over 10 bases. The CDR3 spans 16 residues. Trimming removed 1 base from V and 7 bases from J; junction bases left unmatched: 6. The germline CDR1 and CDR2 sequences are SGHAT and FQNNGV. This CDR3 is CASSLGAGGPDGELFF. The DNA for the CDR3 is TGTGCCAGCAGCTTAGGAGCGGGAGGGCCAGACGGGGAGCTGTTTTTT. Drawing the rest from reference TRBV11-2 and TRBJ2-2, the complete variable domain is EAGVAQSPRYKIIEKRQSVAFWCNPISGHATLYWYQQILGQGPKLLIQFQNNGVVDDSQLPKDRFSAERLKGVDSTLKIQPAKLEDSAVYLCASSLGAGGPDGELFFGEGSRLTVL.

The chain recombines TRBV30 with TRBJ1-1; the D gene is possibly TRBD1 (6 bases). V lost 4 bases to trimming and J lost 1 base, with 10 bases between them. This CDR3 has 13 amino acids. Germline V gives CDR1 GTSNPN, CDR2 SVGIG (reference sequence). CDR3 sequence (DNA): TGTGCCTGGACTGGACAGAGGAACACTGAAGCTTTCTTT. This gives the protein CAWTGQRNTEAFF.

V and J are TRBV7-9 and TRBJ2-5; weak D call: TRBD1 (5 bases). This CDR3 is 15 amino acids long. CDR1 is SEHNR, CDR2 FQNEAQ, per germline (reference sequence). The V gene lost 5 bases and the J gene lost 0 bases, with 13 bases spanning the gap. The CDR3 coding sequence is TGTGCCAGCAGCCCGGACCAGGGATACCAAGAGACCCAGTACTTC. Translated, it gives CASSPDQGYQETQYF.

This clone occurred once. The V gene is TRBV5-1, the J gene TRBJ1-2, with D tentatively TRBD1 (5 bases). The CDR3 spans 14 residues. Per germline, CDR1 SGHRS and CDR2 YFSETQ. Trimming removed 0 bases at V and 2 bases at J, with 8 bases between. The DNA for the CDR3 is TGCGCCAGCAGCTTGGGGACACAGAACTATGGCTACACCTTC. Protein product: CASSLGTQNYGYTF.

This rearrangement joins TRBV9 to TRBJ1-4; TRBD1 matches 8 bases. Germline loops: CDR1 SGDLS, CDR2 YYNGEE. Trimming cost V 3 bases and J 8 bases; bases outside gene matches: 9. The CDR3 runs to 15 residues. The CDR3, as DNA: TGTGCCAGCAGCGCCCTGCCAGGGGGCCAAGAAAAACTGTTTTTT. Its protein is CASSALPGGQEKLFF.

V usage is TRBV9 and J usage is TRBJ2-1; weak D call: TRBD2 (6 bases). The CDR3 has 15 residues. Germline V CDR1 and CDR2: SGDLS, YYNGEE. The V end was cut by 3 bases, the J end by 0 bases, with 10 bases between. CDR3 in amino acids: CASSGGVASYNEQFF. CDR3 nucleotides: TGTGCCAGCAGCGGCGGGGTGGCCTCCTACAATGAGCAGTTCTTC. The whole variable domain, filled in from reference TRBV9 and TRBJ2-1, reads DSGVTQTPKHLITATGQRVTLRCSPRSGDLSVYWYQQSLDQGLQFLIQYYNGEERAKGNILERFSAQQFPDLHSELNLSSLELGDSALYFCASSGGVASYNEQFFGPGTRLTVL.

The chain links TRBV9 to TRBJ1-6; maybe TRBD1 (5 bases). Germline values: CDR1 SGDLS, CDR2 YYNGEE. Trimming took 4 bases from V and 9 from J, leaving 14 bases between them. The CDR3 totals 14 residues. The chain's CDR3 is CASSPSGGGSPLHF. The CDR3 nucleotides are TGTGCCAGCAGCCCTAGTGGGGGGGGTTCACCCCTCCACTTT. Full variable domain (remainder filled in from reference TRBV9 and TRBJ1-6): DSGVTQTPKHLITATGQRVTLRCSPRSGDLSVYWYQQSLDQGLQFLIQYYNGEERAKGNILERFSAQQFPDLHSELNLSSLELGDSALYFCASSPSGGGSPLHFGNGTRLTVT.

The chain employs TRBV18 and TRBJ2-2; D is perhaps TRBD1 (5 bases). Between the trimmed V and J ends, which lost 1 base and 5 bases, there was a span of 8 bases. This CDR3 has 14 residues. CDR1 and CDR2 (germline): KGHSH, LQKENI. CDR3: CASSPLSGTGELFF. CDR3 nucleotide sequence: TGTGCCAGCTCACCACTATCAGGGACCGGGGAGCTGTTTTTT.

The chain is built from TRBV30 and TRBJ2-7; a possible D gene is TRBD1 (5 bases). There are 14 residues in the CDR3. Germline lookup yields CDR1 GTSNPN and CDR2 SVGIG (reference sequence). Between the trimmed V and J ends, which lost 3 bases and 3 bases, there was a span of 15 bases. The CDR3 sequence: CAWSRRPRGYEQYF. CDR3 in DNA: TGTGCCTGGAGCAGGCGACCAAGGGGCTACGAGCAGTACTTC.

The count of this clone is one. The CDR3 sequence is CASSLVRDRGPTNEKLFF. The CDR3 nucleotides read TGTGCCAGCTCACTTGTCCGGGACAGGGGTCCGACTAATGAAAAACTGTTTTTT. The chain carries TRBV18 and TRBJ1-4, with TRBD1 matching over 10 bases. The CDR3 extends over 18 amino acids. CDR1 is KGHSH and CDR2 is LQKENI in the germline V gene. Unmatched junction bases numbered 10, after V lost 4 bases and J lost 2 bases.

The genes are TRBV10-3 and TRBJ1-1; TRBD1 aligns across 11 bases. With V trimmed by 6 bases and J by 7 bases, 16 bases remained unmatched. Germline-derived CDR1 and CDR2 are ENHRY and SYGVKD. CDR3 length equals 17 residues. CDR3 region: CAIRTDRGLVGRSEAFF. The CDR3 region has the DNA TGTGCCATCAGGACGGACAGGGGGCTGGTCGGGCGGAGTGAAGCTTTCTTT.

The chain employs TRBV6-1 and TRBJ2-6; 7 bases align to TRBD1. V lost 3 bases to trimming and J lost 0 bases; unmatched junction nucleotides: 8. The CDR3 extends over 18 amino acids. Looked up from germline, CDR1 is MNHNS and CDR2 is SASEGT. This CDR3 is CASSDRRTGASGANVLTF. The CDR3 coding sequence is TGTGCCAGCAGTGATCGGAGGACAGGTGCCTCTGGGGCCAACGTCCTGACTTTC.

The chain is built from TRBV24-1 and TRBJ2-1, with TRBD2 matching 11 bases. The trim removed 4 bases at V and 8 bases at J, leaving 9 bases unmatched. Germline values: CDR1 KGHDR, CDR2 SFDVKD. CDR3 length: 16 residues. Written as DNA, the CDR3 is TGTGCCACCAGTGAGACCGGGACTAGCGGCGCCTATGAGCAGTTCTTC. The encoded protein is CATSETGTSGAYEQFF.

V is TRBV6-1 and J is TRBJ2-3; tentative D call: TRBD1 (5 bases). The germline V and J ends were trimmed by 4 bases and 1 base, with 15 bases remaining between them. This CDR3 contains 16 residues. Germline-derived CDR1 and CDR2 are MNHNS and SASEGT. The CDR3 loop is CASSAADTWGTDTQYF. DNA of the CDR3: TGTGCCAGCAGTGCGGCGGACACTTGGGGCACAGATACGCAGTATTTT.

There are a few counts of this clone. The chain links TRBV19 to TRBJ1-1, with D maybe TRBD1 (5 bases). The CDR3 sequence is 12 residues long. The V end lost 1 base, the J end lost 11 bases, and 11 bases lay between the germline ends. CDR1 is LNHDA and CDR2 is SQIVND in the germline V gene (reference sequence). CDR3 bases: TGTGCCAGTAGTATAGCCCCCTGGGGCGCTTTCTTT. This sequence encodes CASSIAPWGAFF.

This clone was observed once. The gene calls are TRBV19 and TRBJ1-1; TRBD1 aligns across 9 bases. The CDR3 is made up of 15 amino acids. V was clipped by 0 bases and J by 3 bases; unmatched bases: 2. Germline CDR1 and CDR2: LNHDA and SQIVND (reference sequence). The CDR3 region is CASSIEGQGDTEAFF. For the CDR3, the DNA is TGTGCCAGTAGTATAGAGGGACAGGGAGACACTGAAGCTTTCTTT. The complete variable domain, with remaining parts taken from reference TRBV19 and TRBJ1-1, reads DGGITQSPKYLFRKEGQNVTLSCEQNLNHDAMYWYRQDPGQGLRLIYYSQIVNDFQKGDIAEGYSVSREKKESFPLTVTSAQKNPTAFYLCASSIEGQGDTEAFFGQGTRLTVV.

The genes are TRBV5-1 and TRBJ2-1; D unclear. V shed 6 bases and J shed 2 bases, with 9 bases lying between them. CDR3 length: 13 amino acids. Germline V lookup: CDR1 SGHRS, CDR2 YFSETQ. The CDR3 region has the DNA TGCGCCAGCACGCCCGAGGCCTACAATGAGCAGTTCTTC. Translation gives CASTPEAYNEQFF.

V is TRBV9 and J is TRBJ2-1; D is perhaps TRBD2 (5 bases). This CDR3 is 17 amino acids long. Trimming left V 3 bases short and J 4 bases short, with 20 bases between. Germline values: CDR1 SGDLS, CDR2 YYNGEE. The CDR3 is CASSAEIAFLGYNEQFF. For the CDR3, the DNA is TGTGCCAGCAGCGCTGAAATAGCGTTCCTGGGGTACAATGAGCAGTTCTTC.

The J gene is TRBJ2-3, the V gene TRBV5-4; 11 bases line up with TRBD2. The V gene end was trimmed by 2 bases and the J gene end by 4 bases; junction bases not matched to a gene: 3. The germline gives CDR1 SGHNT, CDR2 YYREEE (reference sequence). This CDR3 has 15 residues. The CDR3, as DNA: TGTGCCAGCAGCTTCCCTAGCGGGGGGTCAGATACGCAGTATTTT. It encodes CASSFPSGGSDTQYF. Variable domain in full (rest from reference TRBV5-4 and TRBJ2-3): ETGVTQSPTHLIKTRGQQVTLRCSSQSGHNTVSWYQQALGQGPQFIFQYYREEENGRGNFPPRFSGLQFPNYSSELNVNALELDDSALYLCASSFPSGGSDTQYFGPGTRLTVL.

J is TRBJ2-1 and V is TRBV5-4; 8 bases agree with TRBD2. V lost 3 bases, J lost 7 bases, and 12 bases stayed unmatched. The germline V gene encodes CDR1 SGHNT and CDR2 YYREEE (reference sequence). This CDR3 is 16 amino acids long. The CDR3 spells CASSSDGGGNFNEQFF. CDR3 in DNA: TGTGCCAGCAGCTCCGATGGCGGGGGGAACTTTAATGAGCAGTTCTTC.

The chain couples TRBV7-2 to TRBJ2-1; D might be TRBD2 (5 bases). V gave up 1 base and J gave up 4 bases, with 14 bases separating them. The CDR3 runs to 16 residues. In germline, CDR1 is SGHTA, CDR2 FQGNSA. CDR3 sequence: CASSLGVLALYNEQFF. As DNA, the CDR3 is TGTGCCAGCAGCTTAGGGGTATTAGCGTTGTACAATGAGCAGTTCTTC. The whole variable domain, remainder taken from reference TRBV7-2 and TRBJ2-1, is GAGVSQSPSNKVTEKGKDVELRCDPISGHTALYWYRQSLGQGLEFLIYFQGNSAPDKSGLPSDRFSAERTGGSVSTLTIQRTQQEDSAVYLCASSLGVLALYNEQFFGPGTRLTVL.

The CDR3 here is CASSHGTGESYEQYV. For the CDR3, the DNA is TGTGCCAGCAGCCATGGGACAGGGGAATCCTACGAGCAGTACGTC. The chain is built from TRBV3-1 (or the pseudogene TRBV3-2) and TRBJ2-7, with 10 bases that match TRBD1. From germline, CDR1 is LGHDT and CDR2 YNNKEL (reference sequence). The CDR3 spans 15 residues. Trimming removed 3 bases from V and 1 base from J; junction bases left unmatched: 3.

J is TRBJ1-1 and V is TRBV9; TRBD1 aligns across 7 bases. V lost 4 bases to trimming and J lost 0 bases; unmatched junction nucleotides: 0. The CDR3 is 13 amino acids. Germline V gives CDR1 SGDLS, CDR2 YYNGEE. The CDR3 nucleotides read TGTGCCAGCAGCACAGGGGTGAACACTGAAGCTTTCTTT. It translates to CASSTGVNTEAFF.

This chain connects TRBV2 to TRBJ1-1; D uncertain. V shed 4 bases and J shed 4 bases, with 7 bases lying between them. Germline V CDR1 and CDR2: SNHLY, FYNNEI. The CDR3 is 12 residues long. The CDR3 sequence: CASSVEFTEAFF. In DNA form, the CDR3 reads TGTGCCAGCAGTGTTGAGTTCACTGAAGCTTTCTTT.

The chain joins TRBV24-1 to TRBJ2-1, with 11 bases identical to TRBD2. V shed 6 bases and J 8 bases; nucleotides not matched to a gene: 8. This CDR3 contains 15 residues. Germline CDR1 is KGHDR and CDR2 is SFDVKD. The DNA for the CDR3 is TGTGCCACCAGTTCCTTAGCGGGGGGGCGTGATGAGCAGTTCTTC. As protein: CATSSLAGGRDEQFF.

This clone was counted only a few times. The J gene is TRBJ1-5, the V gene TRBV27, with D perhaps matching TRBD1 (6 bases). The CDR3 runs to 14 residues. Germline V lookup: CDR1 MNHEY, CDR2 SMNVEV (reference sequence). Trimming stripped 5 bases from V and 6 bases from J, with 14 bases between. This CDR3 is CASSIGTLSQPQHF. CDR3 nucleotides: TGTGCCAGCAGTATCGGGACACTGTCTCAGCCCCAGCATTTT.

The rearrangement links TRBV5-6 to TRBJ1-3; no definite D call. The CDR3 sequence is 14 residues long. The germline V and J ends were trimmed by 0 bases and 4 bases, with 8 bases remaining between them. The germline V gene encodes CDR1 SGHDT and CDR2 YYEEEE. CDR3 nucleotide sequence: TGTGCCAGCAGCTTGGAGCTAAAAGGAAACACCATATATTTT. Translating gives CASSLELKGNTIYF.

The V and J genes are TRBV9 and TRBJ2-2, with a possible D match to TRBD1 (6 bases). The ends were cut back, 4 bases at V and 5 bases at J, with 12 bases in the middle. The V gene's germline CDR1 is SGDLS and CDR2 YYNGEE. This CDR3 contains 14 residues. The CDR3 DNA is TGTGCCAGCAGCCTAAGGACAGTAACCGGGGAGCTGTTTTTT. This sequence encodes CASSLRTVTGELFF.

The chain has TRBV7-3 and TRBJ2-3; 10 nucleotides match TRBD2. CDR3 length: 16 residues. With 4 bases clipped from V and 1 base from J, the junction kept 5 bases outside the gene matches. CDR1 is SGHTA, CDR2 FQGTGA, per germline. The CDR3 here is CASSSGTSAGTDTQYF. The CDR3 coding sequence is TGTGCCAGCAGCTCCGGGACTAGCGCAGGCACAGATACGCAGTATTTT.

CDR3 in DNA: TGTGCCAGCAGCCCAGGGAAGCGGGGGGGCAATGAGCAGTTCTTC. It is translated as CASSPGKRGGNEQFF. The chain carries TRBV11-2 and TRBJ2-1; 10 bases line up with TRBD2. Germline trimming cut 5 bases from V and 6 bases from J; bases unmatched to any gene: 7. The CDR3 consists of 15 residues. The germline V gene has CDR1 SGHAT and CDR2 FQNNGV. The full variable domain, completed using reference TRBV11-2 and TRBJ2-1, is EAGVAQSPRYKIIEKRQSVAFWCNPISGHATLYWYQQILGQGPKLLIQFQNNGVVDDSQLPKDRFSAERLKGVDSTLKIQPAKLEDSAVYLCASSPGKRGGNEQFFGPGTRLTVL.

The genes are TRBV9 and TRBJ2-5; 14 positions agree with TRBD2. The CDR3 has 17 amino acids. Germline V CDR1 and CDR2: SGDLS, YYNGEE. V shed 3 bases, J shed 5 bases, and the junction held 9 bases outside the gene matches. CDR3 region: CASSGPGLAGVGETQYF. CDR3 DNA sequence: TGTGCCAGCAGCGGACCGGGACTAGCGGGAGTCGGGGAGACCCAGTACTTC.